A selection of T cell receptor beta chains follows, all from one sample in a study of shared clonotypes between healthy human individuals. Method: immunoSEQ multiplex PCR; TCRdb's copy keeps in-frame clones and lacks some. Of roughly 2 million clones listed, almost 96% were seen once; the top ten hold 0.1% to 0.15%. The sequencing input was naive CD4+ T cells sorted from blood. The receptor source for this set is a man between 18 and 29 years old in good health. The CDR3 runs from the conserved cysteine through the conserved F or W. D genes are given only for firm matches. For some rows the clone size is stated as once, few or many, or as a class when expanded; others skip it.

D	V	size	J	CDR3	DNA
NA	TRBV5-1	NA	TRBJ1-4	CASSFDGTTNEKLFF	TGCGCCAGCAGCTTTGACGGAACAACTAATGAAAAACTGTTTTTT
NA	TRBV5-1	NA	TRBJ1-4	CASSSSDTATNEKLFF	TGCGCCAGCAGTTCATCCGACACTGCAACTAATGAAAAACTGTTTTTT
NA	TRBV19	NA	TRBJ2-2	CASSAGGNTGELFF	TGTGCCAGTAGTGCCGGTGGGAACACCGGGGAGCTGTTTTTT
NA	TRBV6-1	NA	TRBJ2-7	CASSRDVSSYEQYF	TGTGCCAGCAGCCGGGACGTGTCTTCCTACGAGCAGTACTTC
NA	TRBV6-1	NA	TRBJ1-2	CASSGTELHYGYTF	TGTGCCAGCAGTGGGACGGAACTTCACTATGGCTACACCTTC
NA	TRBV6-1	few	TRBJ2-7	CASSGGSTYTSYEQYF	TGTGCCAGCAGTGGGGGCAGCACGTACACTTCCTACGAGCAGTACTTC
NA	TRBV27	NA	TRBJ2-5	CASSFSLGGSETQYF	TGTGCCAGCAGTTTTTCGTTAGGAGGGTCGGAGACCCAGTACTTC
TRBD1	TRBV4-3	NA	TRBJ1-1	CASSQQTGDEAFF	TGCGCCAGCAGCCAGCAGACAGGGGATGAAGCTTTCTTT
TRBD1	TRBV28	once	TRBJ2-4	CASSLITTGGLAKNIQYF	TGTGCCAGCAGTTTAATTACGACAGGGGGACTAGCCAAAAACATTCAGTACTTC
NA	TRBV6-5	NA	TRBJ2-5	CASSYSSGWGETQYF	TGTGCCAGCAGTTACTCCAGCGGGTGGGGAGAGACCCAGTACTTC
NA	TRBV19	NA	TRBJ1-2	CASSITGTKANYGYTF	TGTGCCAGTAGTATAACAGGGACCAAAGCTAACTATGGCTACACCTTC
NA	TRBV6-5	NA	TRBJ2-7	CASIGTRYEQYF	TGTGCCAGCATCGGGACACGCTACGAGCAGTACTTC
NA	TRBV7-9	NA	TRBJ2-5	CASSFTGAGETQYF	TGTGCCAGCAGCTTCACAGGTGCGGGGGAGACCCAGTACTTC
NA	TRBV6-1	NA	TRBJ2-7	CASSEALRDTSYEQYF	TGTGCCAGCAGTGAGGCTCTCCGGGACACCAGCTACGAGCAGTACTTC
TRBD2	TRBV18	NA	TRBJ2-5	CASSPPGGSGNQETQYF	TGTGCCAGCTCCCCCCCCGGAGGTAGCGGGAACCAAGAGACCCAGTACTTC
TRBD1	TRBV6-1	NA	TRBJ1-2	CASSDPAGGSYGYTF	TGTGCCAGCAGTGACCCCGCAGGGGGCAGCTATGGCTACACCTTC